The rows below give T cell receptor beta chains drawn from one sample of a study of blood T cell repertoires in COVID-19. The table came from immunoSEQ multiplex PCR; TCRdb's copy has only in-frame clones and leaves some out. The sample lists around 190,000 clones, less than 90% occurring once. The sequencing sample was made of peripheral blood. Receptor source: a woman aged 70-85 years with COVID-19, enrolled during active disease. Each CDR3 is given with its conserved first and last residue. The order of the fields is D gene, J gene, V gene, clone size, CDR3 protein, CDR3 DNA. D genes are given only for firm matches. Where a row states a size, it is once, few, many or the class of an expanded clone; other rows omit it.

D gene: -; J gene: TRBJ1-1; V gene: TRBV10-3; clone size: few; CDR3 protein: CAISDQVTEAFF; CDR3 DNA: TGTGCCATCAGTGATCAGGTGACTGAAGCTTTCTTT
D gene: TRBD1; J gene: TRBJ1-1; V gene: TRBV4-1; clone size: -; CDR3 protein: CASSQWDRGNTEAFF; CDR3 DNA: TGCGCCAGCAGCCAATGGGACAGGGGGAACACTGAAGCTTTCTTT
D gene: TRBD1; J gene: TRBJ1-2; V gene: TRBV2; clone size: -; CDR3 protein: CATIGQGYGYTF; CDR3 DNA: TGTGCCACCATTGGACAGGGCTATGGCTACACCTTC
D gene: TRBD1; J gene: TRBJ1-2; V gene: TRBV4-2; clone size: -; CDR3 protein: CASSKDRGNYGYTF; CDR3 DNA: TGTGCCAGCAGCAAGGACAGGGGAAACTATGGCTACACCTTC
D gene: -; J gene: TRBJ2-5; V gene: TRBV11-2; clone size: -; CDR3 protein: CASSFSMREFKETQYF; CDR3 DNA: TGTGCCAGCAGCTTTTCAATGCGGGAATTTAAAGAGACCCAGTACTTC
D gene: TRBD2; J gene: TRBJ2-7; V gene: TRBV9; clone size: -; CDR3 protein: CASSGSGSSYEQYF; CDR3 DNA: TGTGCCAGCAGCGGCAGCGGGAGCTCCTACGAGCAGTACTTC
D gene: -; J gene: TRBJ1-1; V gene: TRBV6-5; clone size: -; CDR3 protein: CASSLESRRGTEAFF; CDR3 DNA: TGTGCCAGCAGCCTCGAGAGTCGTAGGGGGACTGAAGCTTTCTTT
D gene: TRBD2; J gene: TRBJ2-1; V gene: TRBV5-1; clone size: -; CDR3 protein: CASSWGTSGRVDEQFF; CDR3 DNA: TGCGCCAGCAGCTGGGGGACTAGCGGGAGGGTCGATGAGCAGTTCTTC
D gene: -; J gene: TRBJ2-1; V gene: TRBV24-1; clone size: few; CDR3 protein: CATSDLEFGGDSEQFF; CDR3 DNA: TGTGCCACCAGTGATTTGGAATTCGGAGGGGACAGTGAGCAGTTCTTC
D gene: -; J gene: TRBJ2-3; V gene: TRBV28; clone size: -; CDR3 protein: CASKGDSTDTQYF; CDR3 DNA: TGTGCCAGCAAAGGGGATAGCACAGATACGCAGTATTTT
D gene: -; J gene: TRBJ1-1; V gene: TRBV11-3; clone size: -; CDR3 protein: CASSLSSVNTEAFF; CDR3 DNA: TGTGCCAGCAGCTTATCGTCCGTGAACACTGAAGCTTTCTTT
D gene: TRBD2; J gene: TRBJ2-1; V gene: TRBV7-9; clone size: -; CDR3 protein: CASSHWASGSGVVLDEQFF; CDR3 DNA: TGTGCCAGCAGCCATTGGGCTAGCGGGAGTGGTGTGGTTTTGGATGAGCAGTTCTTC
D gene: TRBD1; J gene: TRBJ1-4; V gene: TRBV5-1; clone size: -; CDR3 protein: CASSLDRGSEKLFF; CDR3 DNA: TGCGCCAGCAGCTTGGACAGGGGGAGTGAAAAACTGTTTTTT
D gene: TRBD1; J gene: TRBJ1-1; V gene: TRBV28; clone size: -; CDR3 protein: CASSLVSGQGVNRRNTEAFF; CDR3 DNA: TGTGCCAGCAGTTTAGTTAGTGGACAGGGTGTTAACCGTCGGAACACTGAAGCTTTCTTT
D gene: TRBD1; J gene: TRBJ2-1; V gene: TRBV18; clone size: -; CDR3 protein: CASSPTLTGTDNEQFF; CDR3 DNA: TGTGCCAGCTCACCTACTTTGACAGGGACGGATAATGAGCAGTTCTTC
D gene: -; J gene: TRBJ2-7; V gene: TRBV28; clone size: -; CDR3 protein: CASRTLGQERPYEQYF; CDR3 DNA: TGTGCCAGCAGAACCTTGGGACAAGAGAGGCCCTACGAGCAGTACTTC
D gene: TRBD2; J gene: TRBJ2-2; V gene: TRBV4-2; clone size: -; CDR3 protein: CASSQPAGLAGGSTGELFF; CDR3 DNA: TGTGCCAGCAGCCAACCCGCCGGACTAGCGGGAGGAAGTACCGGGGAGCTGTTTTTT
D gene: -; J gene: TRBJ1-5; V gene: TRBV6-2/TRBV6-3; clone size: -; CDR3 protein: CASSYVSRDPRGNQPQHF; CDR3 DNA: TGTGCCAGCAGTTATGTGTCCAGGGATCCTCGCGGCAATCAGCCCCAGCATTTT
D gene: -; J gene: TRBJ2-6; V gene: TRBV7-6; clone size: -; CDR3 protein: CASSSRRSSGANVLTF; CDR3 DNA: TGTGCCAGCAGCAGCAGAAGGAGCTCTGGGGCCAACGTCCTGACTTTC
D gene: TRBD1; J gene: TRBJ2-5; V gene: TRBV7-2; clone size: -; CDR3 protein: CASSRQGAETQYF; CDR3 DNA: TGTGCCAGCAGTCGGCAGGGGGCGGAGACCCAGTACTTC
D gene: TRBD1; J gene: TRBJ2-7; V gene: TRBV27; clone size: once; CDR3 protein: CASSRGQGYEQYF; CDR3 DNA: TGTGCCAGCAGTAGGGGACAGGGATACGAGCAGTACTTC
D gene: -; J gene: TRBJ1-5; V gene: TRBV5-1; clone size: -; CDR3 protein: CASSFGQGTQPQHF; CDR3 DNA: TGCGCCAGCAGCTTTGGGCAGGGTACTCAGCCCCAGCATTTT
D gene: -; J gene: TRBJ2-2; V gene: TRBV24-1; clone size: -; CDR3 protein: CATSDPTRNTGELFF; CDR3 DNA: TGTGCCACCAGTGATCCGACTAGGAACACCGGGGAGCTGTTTTTT
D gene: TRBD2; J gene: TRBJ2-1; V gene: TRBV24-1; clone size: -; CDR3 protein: CATSGFLAGGTYNEQFF; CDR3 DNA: TGTGCCACCAGTGGATTCCTTGCGGGAGGGACCTACAATGAGCAGTTCTTC
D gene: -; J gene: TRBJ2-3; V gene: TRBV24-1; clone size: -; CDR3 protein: CATSDPGDFTDTQYF; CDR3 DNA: TGTGCCACCAGTGATCCTGGGGACTTCACAGATACGCAGTATTTT
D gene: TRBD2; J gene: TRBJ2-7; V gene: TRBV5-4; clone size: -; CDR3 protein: CASSLAGLAGAQQYF; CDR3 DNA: TGTGCCAGCAGCTTGGCCGGACTAGCGGGAGCCCAGCAGTACTTC
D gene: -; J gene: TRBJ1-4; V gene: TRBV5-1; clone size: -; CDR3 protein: CASSVQGFNEKLFF; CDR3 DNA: TGCGCCAGCAGCGTACAGGGTTTTAATGAAAAACTGTTTTTT
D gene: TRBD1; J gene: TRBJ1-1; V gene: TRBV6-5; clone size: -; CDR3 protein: CASSSTLGQGVKAFF; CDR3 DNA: TGTGCCAGCAGTTCAACTCTGGGACAGGGGGTAAAAGCTTTCTTT